Following are 32 T cell receptor beta chains from one sample sequenced in a study of identical twins. A single record per CDR3 protein comes from TCRdb applying MiXCR to the 5' RACE reads. The table has 500,000 or so distinct CDR3 sequences, over 11% seen once. These data also formed part of another study, on yellow fever vaccine responses in identical twins.

The sample comprised CD4+ T cells sorted from blood. Source of these receptors: a woman aged 18-29 years in good health.

The chain joins TRBV7-3 to TRBJ1-1; 10 positions match TRBD1. Germline V gene sequence: CDR1 SGHTA, CDR2 FQGTGA. The CDR3 extends over 13 amino acids. V lost 3 bases and J lost 6; bases outside the gene matches: 1. CDR3: CASSFGQGAEAFF. The CDR3 coding sequence is TGTGCCAGCAGCTTTGGACAGGGGGCTGAAGCTTTCTTT.

This chain joins TRBV7-9 and TRBJ2-3; D gene unclear. The CDR3 totals 14 residues. V gave up 2 bases and J gave up 0 bases, with 6 bases separating them. CDR1 is SEHNR and CDR2 is FQNEAQ in the germline V gene (reference sequence). CDR3 in DNA: TGTGCCAGCAGCTTAAGTATTAGCACAGATACGCAGTATTTT. It codes for CASSLSISTDTQYF.

This clonotype was counted at least ten times. The V and J genes are TRBV29-1 and TRBJ2-1; the D gene is possibly TRBD1 (5 bases). V was trimmed by 1 base and J by 10 bases, leaving 11 bases between them. Per the germline V gene, CDR1 is SQVTM and CDR2 is ANQGSEA. The CDR3 has 12 residues. CDR3 coding DNA: TGCAGCGTTGAAGGGCAGGGCAGAGAGCAGTTCTTC. Translating it yields CSVEGQGREQFF.

This chain links TRBV4-3 with TRBJ2-3; TRBD2 agrees at 8 bases. This CDR3 contains 17 residues. Germline values: CDR1 LGHNA, CDR2 YSLEER. V shed 0 bases and J 3 bases; nucleotides not matched to a gene: 8. The CDR3 DNA reads as TGCGCCAGCAGCCAAGATTTCGGGCGACTAGCGACAGATACGCAGTATTTT. Its translation is CASSQDFGRLATDTQYF.

This clonotype was detected only a few times. The chain combines TRBV7-9 with TRBJ1-1, with 7 bases identical to TRBD1. Trimming took 5 bases from V and 8 from J; bases not matched to a gene: 20. The CDR3 is 17 residues long. In germline, CDR1 is SEHNR, CDR2 FQNEAQ (reference sequence). The CDR3 protein is CASSQRPIPGGRPEAFF. CDR3 sequence (DNA): TGTGCCAGCAGCCAAAGACCAATCCCAGGGGGAAGACCCGAAGCTTTCTTT.

There are many counts of this clonotype. V is TRBV7-9 and J is TRBJ1-6; D is unclear. V dropped 5 bases and J dropped 6 bases, with 11 bases sitting between them. This CDR3 region has 14 residues. CDR1 and CDR2 (germline): SEHNR, FQNEAQ (reference sequence). CDR3 residues: CASSPGPSNSPLHF. The CDR3 coding sequence is TGTGCCAGCAGCCCAGGACCCAGTAATTCACCCCTCCACTTT. The complete variable domain, with remaining parts taken from reference TRBV7-9 and TRBJ1-6, reads DTGVSQNPRHKITKRGQNVTFRCDPISEHNRLYWYRQTLGQGPEFLTYFQNEAQLEKSRLLSDRFSAERPKGSFSTLEIQRTEQGDSAMYLCASSPGPSNSPLHFGNGTRLTVT.

J is TRBJ2-5 and V is TRBV20-1, with 9 bases matching TRBD1. V dropped 5 bases and J dropped 2; count of bases not matched to a gene: 3. CDR1 is DFQATT and CDR2 is SNEGSKA in the germline V gene (reference sequence). The CDR3 loop spans 13 amino acids. The CDR3 protein is CSASGQGQETQYF. In DNA form, the CDR3 reads TGCAGTGCTTCGGGACAGGGTCAAGAGACCCAGTACTTC.

This clonotype was seen only a few times. This chain joins TRBV7-8 and TRBJ2-3; D is unclear. This CDR3 has 13 amino acids. Germline lookup yields CDR1 SGHVS and CDR2 FQNEAQ. The V end was cut by 4 bases, the J end by 7 bases, with 12 bases between. The CDR3: CASSSQVRNTQYF. The CDR3 DNA reads as TGTGCCAGCAGCTCCCAGGTCAGAAATACGCAGTATTTT.

The rearrangement joins TRBV7-3 to TRBJ2-2, with D tentatively TRBD2 (7 bases). V was clipped by 6 bases and J by 0 bases, with 17 bases between them. The V gene's germline CDR1 is SGHTA and CDR2 FQGTGA. CDR3 size: 17 residues. Here the CDR3 reads CASRERGGPANTGELFF. The DNA for the CDR3 is TGTGCCAGCAGGGAAAGGGGGGGCCCGGCGAACACCGGGGAGCTGTTTTTT.

This clonotype occurred a few times. The chain combines TRBV27 with TRBJ2-2; 10 bases are shared with TRBD1. The CDR3 is made up of 17 amino acids. V dropped 2 bases and J dropped 0; count of bases not matched to a gene: 3. Germline loops: CDR1 MNHEY, CDR2 SMNVEV (reference sequence). The CDR3 nucleotides are TGTGCCAGCAGTTTAGGACAGGGGGTTTCGAACACCGGGGAGCTGTTTTTT. The encoded protein is CASSLGQGVSNTGELFF.

The rearrangement joins TRBV2 to TRBJ2-1; TRBD1 or TRBD2 may be the D gene (5 bases each). The V end lost 3 bases, the J end lost 12 bases, and 12 bases lay between the germline ends. Germline CDR1 and CDR2: SNHLY and FYNNEI. The CDR3 covers 12 residues. The CDR3 spells CASSESGGGQFF. The CDR3 DNA reads TGTGCCAGCAGTGAGAGTGGGGGTGGGCAGTTCTTC.

This clonotype was found a few times. The rearrangement uses TRBV7-2 and TRBJ2-5; a possible D gene is TRBD2 (6 bases). Trimming took 1 base from V and 1 from J, leaving 13 bases between them. Per germline, CDR1 SGHTA and CDR2 FQGNSA. The CDR3 runs 16 residues. The CDR3 DNA reads as TGTGCCAGCAGCTTAGGACTAGGAGTAGGCCAAGAGACCCAGTACTTC. This translates into CASSLGLGVGQETQYF.

The rearrangement uses TRBV2 and TRBJ2-5; 10 bases match TRBD2. With V trimmed by 8 bases and J by 2 bases, 2 bases remained unmatched. The CDR3 runs 13 residues. From germline, CDR1 is SNHLY and CDR2 FYNNEI. In DNA form, the CDR3 reads TGTGCCAGCCCTAGCGGGGGACAAGAGACCCAGTACTTC. This gives the protein CASPSGGQETQYF.

The chain recombines TRBV6-1 with TRBJ2-7; D is perhaps TRBD1 (5 bases). CDR1 is MNHNS, CDR2 SASEGT, per germline. The length of the CDR3 is 15 residues. V was shortened by 5 bases and J by 0 bases, with 14 bases between the two germline ends. Here the CDR3 DNA reads TGTGCCAGCAGTCAGGCACAGGAATACTCCTACGAGCAGTACTTC. This sequence encodes CASSQAQEYSYEQYF.

The rearrangement uses TRBV28 and TRBJ2-7; the D gene is possibly TRBD2 (5 bases). The CDR3 is 16 residues long. Trimming took 5 bases from V and 6 from J, leaving 23 bases between them. In germline, CDR1 is MDHEN, CDR2 SYDVKM. The CDR3 nucleotides are TGTGCCAGCAGTCCCTGGGTAGCGAGGACGCGTGCCGAGCAGTACTTC. Protein: CASSPWVARTRAEQYF.

V usage is TRBV11-2 and J usage is TRBJ2-5; 10 bases agree with TRBD1. The germline V gene encodes CDR1 SGHAT and CDR2 FQNNGV. This CDR3 region has 15 residues. The junction had 8 bases not matched to a gene; V was cut back by 5 bases and J by 5 bases. The CDR3: CASSPRQGARETQYF. The CDR3 DNA reads TGTGCCAGCAGCCCCAGACAGGGGGCAAGGGAGACCCAGTACTTC.

This clonotype has just a few counts. This sequence joins TRBV20-1 and TRBJ2-1; either TRBD1 or TRBD2 may supply D (5 bases each). The V gene's germline CDR1 is DFQATT and CDR2 SNEGSKA (reference sequence). The CDR3 contains 16 residues. V dropped 5 bases and J dropped 4 bases, with 21 bases sitting between them. In DNA form, the CDR3 reads TGCAGTGCTTTTCGTGGGGGTCCCAAGAAATACAATGAGCAGTTCTTC. Translating it yields CSAFRGGPKKYNEQFF.

This clonotype has a count of ten or more. The chain has TRBV28 and TRBJ2-7; no clear D. This CDR3 is built from 16 residues. From germline, CDR1 is MDHEN and CDR2 SYDVKM. The ends were cut back, 5 bases at V and 4 bases at J, with 21 bases in the middle. The CDR3 is CASSPTSIAAIYEQYF. The CDR3 nucleotides read TGTGCCAGCAGTCCAACCTCTATCGCGGCGATATACGAGCAGTACTTC.

This sequence joins TRBV5-4 and TRBJ2-3; 9 bases line up with TRBD1. This CDR3 has 15 amino acids. Germline loops: CDR1 SGHNT, CDR2 YYREEE (reference sequence). Trimming at V came to 7 bases and at J to 1 base, leaving 7 bases not matched to a gene. CDR3 protein: CASGSGDRGTDTQYF. The CDR3 DNA is TGTGCCAGCGGATCGGGGGACAGGGGCACAGATACGCAGTATTTT.

This clonotype appeared a few times. DNA of the CDR3: TGTGCCAGCAGCAAGACCCGGGACAGGGGTCAGCCCCAGCATTTT. Translation gives CASSKTRDRGQPQHF. V and J are TRBV7-2 and TRBJ1-5; TRBD1 matches 10 bases. Trimming removed 5 bases from V and 6 bases from J; junction bases left unmatched: 7. The germline gives CDR1 SGHTA, CDR2 FQGNSA. This CDR3 has 15 amino acids.

This clonotype has just a few counts. This sequence joins TRBV5-4 and TRBJ2-1; the D gene is possibly TRBD2 (5 bases). The CDR3 runs 15 residues. V lost 5 bases and J lost 2, with 14 bases in between. CDR1 and CDR2 (germline): SGHNT, YYREEE (reference sequence). CDR3 DNA: TGTGCCAGCAGGGGTAGTGCGGGCACCTACAATGAGCAGTTCTTC. Its translation is CASRGSAGTYNEQFF.

V usage is TRBV5-1 and J usage is TRBJ2-7; D is perhaps TRBD1 (6 bases). V lost 0 bases, J lost 7 bases, and 17 bases lay in between. Germline V gene lookup returns CDR1 SGHRS and CDR2 YFSETQ. This CDR3 region has 15 residues. As DNA, the CDR3 is TGCGCCAGCAGCTTGGGGGACACCATTTCGGGGGAGCAGTACTTC. This encodes CASSLGDTISGEQYF. Together with reference TRBV5-1 and TRBJ2-7, the CDR3 gives the full variable domain: KAGVTQTPRYLIKTRGQQVTLSCSPISGHRSVSWYQQTPGQGLQFLFEYFSETQRNKGNFPGRFSGRQFSNSRSEMNVSTLELGDSALYLCASSLGDTISGEQYFGPGTRLTVT.

The V and J genes are TRBV5-1 and TRBJ1-2; D is perhaps TRBD1 (5 bases). The V gene lost 5 bases and the J gene lost 8 bases, with 10 bases spanning the gap. The CDR3 is 11 amino acids. The germline V gene has CDR1 SGHRS and CDR2 YFSETQ. The CDR3 bases are TGCGCCAGCAGTGCAGGGCCCGGCTACACCTTC. Its protein is CASSAGPGYTF.

The V call is TRBV24-1, the J call TRBJ2-6; the D gene is possibly TRBD1 (5 bases). V was cut by 3 bases and J by 4 bases, with 9 bases left in between. Germline loops: CDR1 KGHDR, CDR2 SFDVKD. The CDR3 has 15 amino acids. The CDR3 nucleotides are TGTGCCACCAGTGATACTTCAGGGGGGGCCAACGTCCTGACTTTC. It is translated as CATSDTSGGANVLTF.

Here the CDR3 DNA reads TGTGCCAGCAGCTCCGGGGACTCTCCCGCCTGGGAGCAGTACTTC. This translates into CASSSGDSPAWEQYF. The chain carries TRBV11-2 and TRBJ2-7; tentatively, D is TRBD2 (6 bases). Trimming left V 4 bases short and J 7 bases short, with 20 bases between. CDR3 length: 15 residues. CDR1 and CDR2 (germline): SGHAT, FQNNGV.

The rearrangement joins TRBV6-2 or TRBV6-3 to TRBJ1-6; 7 nucleotides align to TRBD1. V was pared by 6 bases and J by 2 bases, with 4 bases of the junction left unmatched. The CDR3 has 15 residues. The germline V gene has CDR1 MNHEY and CDR2 SVGEGT. The CDR3 DNA reads as TGTGCCAGCAGCAAGGGACAGACCTATAATTCACCCCTCCACTTT. This encodes CASSKGQTYNSPLHF.

This clonotype was seen a few times. The V and J genes are TRBV12-3 or TRBV12-4 and TRBJ1-6; D is ambiguous. The V end was cut by 6 bases, the J end by 9 bases, with 12 bases between. This CDR3 contains 13 residues. The CDR3 bases are TGTGCCAGCAGATCGGCCACCCTTTCACCCCTCCACTTT. This codes for CASRSATLSPLHF.

This chain uses TRBV4-3 with TRBJ1-6; a weak D match, TRBD1 (6 bases). CDR1 is LGHNA, CDR2 YSLEER, per germline. The CDR3 is 14 residues long. The V gene lost 1 base and the J gene lost 9 bases, with 10 bases spanning the gap. CDR3 amino acids: CASSQGGGSSPLHF. CDR3 DNA sequence: TGCGCCAGCAGCCAAGGAGGGGGGTCTTCACCCCTCCACTTT.

V usage is TRBV20-1 and J usage is TRBJ2-1, with TRBD2 matching 14 bases. The V gene end was trimmed by 6 bases and the J gene end by 3 bases; junction bases not matched to a gene: 4. Germline CDR1 is DFQATT and CDR2 is SNEGSKA (reference sequence). This CDR3 spans 15 amino acids. CDR3 region: CSAATSGRVYNEQFF. In DNA form, the CDR3 reads TGCAGTGCCGCGACTAGCGGGAGGGTCTACAATGAGCAGTTCTTC.

This clonotype showed up many times. V usage is TRBV20-1 and J usage is TRBJ2-1, with 12 positions matching TRBD2. Trimming cost V 5 bases and J 4 bases; bases outside gene matches: 3. Germline V CDR1 and CDR2: DFQATT, SNEGSKA (reference sequence). The CDR3 runs to 14 residues. Here the CDR3 reads CSASGLAGYNEQFF. In DNA, the CDR3 is TGCAGTGCTTCTGGACTAGCGGGGTACAATGAGCAGTTCTTC.

The V and J genes are TRBV3-1 and TRBJ1-6; D is ambiguous. The CDR3 contains 13 residues. Germline-derived CDR1 and CDR2 are LGHDT and YNNKEL (reference sequence). Trimming shortened V by 1 base and J by 8 bases, and 6 bases separated the two germline ends. CDR3 in amino acids: CASSQVVDSPLHF. CDR3 nucleotide sequence: TGTGCCAGCAGCCAAGTGGTGGATTCACCCCTCCACTTT.

This clonotype has more than one count but fewer than ten. V and J are TRBV29-1 and TRBJ2-5, with D unclear. Trimming cost V 0 bases and J 1 base, with 3 bases left between them. This CDR3 region has 12 residues. Germline CDR1 and CDR2: SQVTM and ANQGSEA. Written as DNA, the CDR3 is TGCAGCGTTGAAGAAATCCAAGAGACCCAGTACTTC. Residues: CSVEEIQETQYF.